The next 7 T cell receptor beta chains were all read from a single sample in a study of shared clonotypes between healthy human individuals. Here immunoSEQ multiplex PCR was the method, and the copy in TCRdb shows in-frame clones only, minus some. The sample holds 400,000 to 500,000 clones, over 65% seen once. The sequencing sample was made of PBMCs. These receptors were obtained from a woman aged 35 to 49 in good health. Some clones in this sample may be carry-over from other donors' samples.

This clone has a single count. This chain links TRBV5-8 with TRBJ2-1; possibly TRBD2 for D (6 bases). This CDR3 is built from 14 residues. The V end lost 5 bases, the J end lost 6 bases, and 15 bases lay between the germline ends. CDR1 and CDR2 (germline): SGHTS, YDEGEE. CDR3 sequence reads: CASSSVSGSNEQFF. The CDR3 DNA reads as TGTGCCAGCAGTTCCGTTAGCGGCAGCAATGAGCAGTTCTTC.

This chain uses TRBV27 with TRBJ2-7; 14 nucleotides line up with TRBD2. Germline CDR1 and CDR2: MNHEY and SMNVEV (reference sequence). V gave up 4 bases and J gave up 2 bases; unmatched junction bases: 4. The CDR3 has 16 amino acids. In nucleotides, the CDR3 is TGTGCCAGCAGTTCCAGACTAGCGGGAGGGCCCTACGAGCAGTACTTC. Its translation is CASSSRLAGGPYEQYF.

The rearrangement uses TRBV29-1 and TRBJ2-1; 14 bases are a match to TRBD2. The germline V gene encodes CDR1 SQVTM and CDR2 ANQGSEA. The J segment lost 4 bases and the V segment lost 3 bases, leaving 5 bases of the junction unmatched. This CDR3 comprises 16 residues. CDR3 in amino acids: CSVESGTSGSYNEQFF. The CDR3 bases are TGCAGCGTTGAGTCCGGGACTAGCGGGAGTTACAATGAGCAGTTCTTC.

The genes are TRBV30 and TRBJ2-1; D is uncertain. CDR3 length: 13 residues. V was pared by 2 bases and J by 14 bases, with 19 bases between. Germline lookup yields CDR1 GTSNPN and CDR2 SVGIG (reference sequence). The CDR3 region has the DNA TGTGCCTGGAGTCCCAAGGTAGTAGTCGCTAAGTTCTTC. It specifies CAWSPKVVVAKFF.

The CDR3 bases are TGTGCCAGCAGCTCCCCCCTCTACGAGCAGTACTTC. The encoded protein is CASSSPLYEQYF. The genes are TRBV28 and TRBJ2-7; D is uncertain. CDR1 and CDR2 from the germline V gene are MDHEN and SYDVKM. The CDR3 has 12 residues. Deletions cut 6 bases from V and 3 bases from J, with 9 bases between.

V gene TRBV4-3 combines with J gene TRBJ1-2, with D perhaps matching TRBD1 (6 bases). From germline, CDR1 is LGHNA and CDR2 YSLEER. V shed 3 bases and J shed 6 bases, with 14 bases lying between them. The CDR3 contains 14 residues. The CDR3 sequence: CASSHQWGQHGYTF. In DNA, the CDR3 is TGCGCCAGCAGCCACCAGTGGGGGCAGCATGGCTACACCTTC.

The chain joins TRBV6-4 to TRBJ1-6; D is unclear. V lost 4 bases and J 10 bases, leaving 17 bases between the germline ends. The CDR3 loop spans 15 amino acids. Germline V gene sequence: CDR1 MRHNA, CDR2 SNTAGT. The CDR3 region has the DNA TGTGCCAGCAGTGTCTCTCGGGCCCCGGGATCACCCCTCCACTTT. Amino acid sequence: CASSVSRAPGSPLHF.